The 15 T cell receptor beta chains given below trace back to one sample, sequenced in a study of radiation and T cells in renal cell carcinoma. Time point specified: blood 4 weeks post-SBRT, at nephrectomy. Treatment of the sample: 15 Gy SBRT to primary tumor, nephrectomy 4 weeks later. Here immunoSEQ multiplex PCR was the method, and the copy in TCRdb shows in-frame clones only, minus some. In the table there are approximately 70,000 clones, around three quarters of which are singletons. The sample was blood, taken from a patient whose treatment included radiotherapy and nephrectomy. The receptors originated from a man in his sixties with renal cell carcinoma.

This clone was detected once. The chain has TRBV14 and TRBJ1-4, with a weak D call TRBD1 (6 bases). CDR3 length: 20 amino acids. CDR1 and CDR2 (germline): SGHDN, FVKESK. V shed 1 base and J shed 0 bases, with 21 bases lying between them. CDR3 nucleotide sequence: TGTGCCAGCAGCCAAGTGTGGGGGCGACAAGACTATGCAACTAATGAAAAACTGTTTTTT. Its protein product is CASSQVWGRQDYATNEKLFF.

This rearrangement joins TRBV23-1 to TRBJ2-3; D unresolved. TRBV23-1 is identified as an open reading frame with a role that is uncertain. Trimming stripped 11 bases from V and 0 bases from J, with 12 bases between. The CDR3 runs to 13 residues. The CDR3 DNA reads as TGCGCCGGGCTGGCGGAGAGCACAGATACGCAGTATTTT. Encoded protein: CAGLAESTDTQYF.

The chain combines TRBV9 with TRBJ2-5; 10 bases line up with TRBD2. V lost 4 bases, J lost 4 bases, and 4 bases stayed unmatched. The CDR3 sequence is 14 residues long. In germline, CDR1 is SGDLS, CDR2 YYNGEE. The CDR3 DNA is TGTGCCAGCAGCTCTCGGACTAGCGGAGAGACCCAGTACTTC. Translating gives CASSSRTSGETQYF.

V is TRBV19 and J is TRBJ2-3, with D possibly matching TRBD2 (6 bases). Trimming removed 5 bases at V and 2 bases at J, with 11 bases between. The CDR3 totals 14 residues. Germline CDR1 LNHDA, CDR2 SQIVND (reference sequence). The CDR3 sequence is CASSAGDSTDTQYF. The DNA for the CDR3 is TGTGCCAGTAGTGCCGGGGACTCCACAGATACGCAGTATTTT.

The J gene is TRBJ2-1, the V gene TRBV25-1; no firm D call. Trimming pared 7 bases from V and 4 bases from J, leaving 20 bases between. Germline V gene lookup returns CDR1 MGHDK and CDR2 SYGVNS. This CDR3 spans 16 amino acids. CDR3 nucleotides: TGTGCCAGCACGCGCCCGCCATTCCGATCTTACAATGAGCAGTTCTTC. It is translated as CASTRPPFRSYNEQFF.

The count of this clone is one. The rearrangement joins TRBV7-9 to TRBJ2-7, with no clear D. This CDR3 has 11 residues. V was trimmed by 3 bases and J by 3 bases, leaving 3 bases between them. Germline CDR1 is SEHNR and CDR2 is FQNEAQ (reference sequence). The CDR3 DNA is TGTGCCAGCAGCTTTAACTACGAGCAGTACTTC. Translated, it gives CASSFNYEQYF.

The chain has TRBV21-1 and TRBJ2-1; TRBD2 reflects the table's D call only, with no check against the DNA. TRBV21-1 is marked as a pseudogene. This CDR3 spans 15 amino acids. The CDR3 coding sequence is TGTGCCAGCCGCGCCGCTAGCGGGGGATACAATGAGCAGTTCTTC. Translating it yields CASRAASGGYNEQFF.

This chain joins TRBV5-6 and TRBJ2-3; 8 bases are shared with TRBD2. The trim removed 4 bases at V and 5 bases at J, leaving 9 bases unmatched. The CDR3 is made up of 15 amino acids. Per the germline V gene, CDR1 is SGHDT and CDR2 is YYEEEE. As DNA, the CDR3 is TGTGCCAGCAGCGCTCCGGTAGCGGGGATAGATACGCAGTATTTT. Its protein product is CASSAPVAGIDTQYF. Combining the CDR3 with reference TRBV5-6 and TRBJ2-3 gives the whole variable domain DAGVTQSPTHLIKTRGQQVTLRCSPKSGHDTVSWYQQALGQGPQFIFQYYEEEERQRGNFPDRFSGHQFPNYSSELNVNALLLGDSALYLCASSAPVAGIDTQYFGPGTRLTVL.

The J gene is TRBJ2-3, the V gene TRBV27; 9 bases fit TRBD1. The CDR3 is 16 residues long. The germline V gene encodes CDR1 MNHEY and CDR2 SMNVEV (reference sequence). The trim removed 5 bases at V and 6 bases at J, leaving 12 bases unmatched. CDR3 DNA sequence: TGTGCCAGCAGTCCCCGGACGACAGGGGGTCAGGATACGCAGTATTTT. Translated, it gives CASSPRTTGGQDTQYF.

The chain has TRBV11-3 and TRBJ2-1; D is unresolved. The V gene's germline CDR1 is SGHNT and CDR2 YENEEA. The CDR3 has 15 amino acids. Trimming pared 5 bases from V and 0 bases from J, leaving 11 bases between. CDR3 nucleotides: TGTGCCAGCAGCCGAGACCGAGGCTCCTACAATGAGCAGTTCTTC. Amino acid sequence: CASSRDRGSYNEQFF.

This sequence joins TRBV5-1 and TRBJ2-2; 9 nucleotides agree with TRBD2. Germline CDR1 and CDR2: SGHRS and YFSETQ. Trimming took 2 bases from V and 1 from J; bases not matched to a gene: 0. The CDR3 runs to 15 residues. The CDR3 sequence: CASSFSGRNTGELFF. Written as DNA, the CDR3 is TGCGCCAGCAGCTTTAGCGGGAGGAACACCGGGGAGCTGTTTTTT.

The rearrangement links TRBV29-1 to TRBJ1-1; D gene uncertain. Germline CDR1 and CDR2: SQVTM and ANQGSEA. Trimming removed 6 bases from V and 1 base from J, with 12 bases in between. The CDR3 length is 13 residues. The CDR3 DNA sequence: TGCAGCGTAGATCTCGAGTGGAACACTGAAGCTTTCTTT. Protein product: CSVDLEWNTEAFF.

This clone was seen just once. The chain recombines TRBV18 with TRBJ2-1; a possible D gene is TRBD1 (6 bases). Germline loops: CDR1 KGHSH, CDR2 LQKENI. Trimming took off 5 bases at V and 5 bases at J, with 16 bases between the two ends. This CDR3 has 15 residues. DNA of the CDR3: TGTGCCAGCTCAGACCCAGGGGACCTCAACAATGAGCAGTTCTTC. Translation gives CASSDPGDLNNEQFF.

The chain carries TRBV7-9 and TRBJ2-1; a weak D match, TRBD1 (6 bases). Germline V CDR1 and CDR2: SEHNR, FQNEAQ (reference sequence). This CDR3 comprises 16 residues. Trimming left V 4 bases short and J 0 bases short, with 13 bases between. The CDR3 region is CASSSPGQFSYNEQFF. DNA for the CDR3: TGTGCCAGCAGCTCCCCTGGACAGTTCTCCTACAATGAGCAGTTCTTC.

In nucleotides, the CDR3 is TGCGCCAGCAGGGGACTAGCTCCCACAGATACGCAGTATTTT. Translation: CASRGLAPTDTQYF. The chain combines TRBV5-1 with TRBJ2-3, with 9 bases fitting TRBD2. The CDR3 totals 14 residues. The germline gives CDR1 SGHRS, CDR2 YFSETQ. V lost 5 bases, J lost 2 bases, and 3 bases stayed unmatched.